This T cell receptor beta chain is from a study of shared clonotypes between healthy human individuals. The assay ran at deep level. Several immunoSEQ 96-well plates shared each subset's DNA, each plate a replicate. Assay used: immunoSEQ multiplex PCR; TCRdb lists only in-frame clones, some missing. The sample has more than 1,200,000 clones; 98% to 99% are singletons. V shed 0 bases and J shed 8 bases, with 14 bases lying between them. Germline V gene sequence: CDR1 SGDLS, CDR2 YYNGEE. The CDR3 covers 14 residues. The sequence was obtained from a man younger than 40 in good health. V is TRBV9 and J is TRBJ1-1; no reliable D call. The specimen sequenced was naive CD4+ T cells sorted from blood. As for subset: CD45RA+ positively selected. The CDR3 here is CASSVAPGPVEAFF. As DNA, the CDR3 is TGTGCCAGCAGCGTAGCTCCCGGCCCAGTAGAAGCTTTCTTT.